These 6 T cell receptor beta chains share one sample of origin, sequenced in a study of Graves' ophthalmopathy and Graves' hyperthyroidism. RNA transcripts provided the template for amplifying TCR beta CDR3 regions. Following a first-round RT-PCR that used HTBI primers, a second-round multiplex PCR was carried out. TCRdb reprocessed the multiplex PCR reads with MiXCR, giving one entry per CDR3 protein. Of about 590,000 distinct CDR3 sequences listed, 35% to 45% are singletons. The sequenced sample was peripheral blood or thyroid tissue (not recorded which). All receptors derive from an adult man with Graves' hyperthyroidism.

This clonotype was seen ten or more times. Written as DNA, the CDR3 is TGTGCCAGCAGTTTACTCGGGGGCGAGGAGCTGTTTTTT. Translating it yields CASSLLGGEELFF. The chain joins TRBV12-3 or TRBV12-4 to TRBJ2-2; D is perhaps TRBD1 or TRBD2 (6 bases each). Trimming cost V 2 bases and J 10 bases, with 11 bases left between them. This CDR3 has 13 residues.

The CDR3 loop reads CASSAGDRDSGNEKLFF. CDR3 DNA: TGTGCCAGCAGTGCCGGGGACAGGGACTCGGGTAATGAAAAACTGTTTTTT. This rearrangement joins TRBV7-9 to TRBJ1-4, with 9 positions matching TRBD1. The V gene end was trimmed by 6 bases and the J gene end by 4 bases; junction bases not matched to a gene: 12. The CDR3 contains 17 residues. Germline V gene sequence: CDR1 SEHNR, CDR2 FQNEAQ (reference sequence).

The V gene is TRBV29-1, the J gene TRBJ1-6; D remains unclear. V was shortened by 4 bases and J by 10 bases, with 8 bases between the two germline ends. The CDR3 covers 11 residues. The V gene's germline CDR1 is SQVTM and CDR2 ANQGSEA. CDR3 region: CSVGGESPLHF. DNA of the CDR3: TGCAGCGTTGGGGGTGAATCACCCCTCCACTTT.

The V gene is TRBV4-1, the J gene TRBJ1-6; D is unresolved. The CDR3 consists of 18 residues. V was clipped by 0 bases and J by 0 bases, with 12 bases between them. Germline V CDR1 and CDR2: MGHRA, YSYEKL. CDR3 in amino acids: CASSQDPGQSSYNSPLHF. The CDR3 DNA reads as TGCGCCAGCAGCCAAGATCCCGGGCAGAGCTCCTATAATTCACCCCTCCACTTT.

Of note for this clonotype: One end of the junction varies from germline; a read error may be responsible. This chain uses TRBV12-3 or TRBV12-4 with TRBJ1-1; D uncertain. CDR3 length: 14 amino acids. This chain's CDR3 is CASRILYGNTEALF. CDR3 nucleotides: TGTGCCAGCAGGATTTTGTACGGGAACACTGAAGCTCTCTTT.

Points on this clonotype: Possible read error: a much larger clone is one base away. The V gene is TRBV6-6, the J gene TRBJ1-2, with TRBD1 matching 9 bases. Germline V gene lookup returns CDR1 MNHNY and CDR2 SVGAGI (reference sequence). The CDR3 sequence is 16 residues long. Trimming took 5 bases from V and 5 from J; bases not matched to a gene: 12. This CDR3 is CASSRRQGGLGYGYTF. CDR3 bases: TGTGCCAGCAGTCGCCGACAGGGGGGGTTGGGTTATGGCTACACCTTC.